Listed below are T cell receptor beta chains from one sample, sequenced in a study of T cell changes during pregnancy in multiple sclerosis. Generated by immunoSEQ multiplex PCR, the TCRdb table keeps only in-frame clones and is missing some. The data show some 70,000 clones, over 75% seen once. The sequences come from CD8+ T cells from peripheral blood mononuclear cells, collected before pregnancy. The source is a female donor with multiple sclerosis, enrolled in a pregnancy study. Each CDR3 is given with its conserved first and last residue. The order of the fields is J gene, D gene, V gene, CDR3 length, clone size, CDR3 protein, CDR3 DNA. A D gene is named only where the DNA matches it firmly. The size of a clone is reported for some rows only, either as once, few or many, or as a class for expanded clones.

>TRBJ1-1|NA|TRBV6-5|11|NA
CASSQYTEAFF
TGTGCCAGCAGTCAGTACACTGAAGCTTTCTTT
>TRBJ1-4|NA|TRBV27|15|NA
CASSYGQLKNEKLFF
TGTGCCAGCAGTTACGGACAGCTTAAAAATGAAAAACTGTTTTTT
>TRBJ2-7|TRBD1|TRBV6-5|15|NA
CASRAERDRVHEQYF
TGTGCCAGCAGAGCTGAACGGGACAGGGTGCACGAGCAGTACTTC
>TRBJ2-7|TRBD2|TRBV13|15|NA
CASSETSGATYEQYF
TGTGCCAGCAGCGAAACTAGCGGGGCGACCTACGAGCAGTACTTC
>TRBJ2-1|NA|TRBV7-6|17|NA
CASSLALEGNGLHEQFF
TGTGCCAGCAGCTTAGCTCTTGAGGGAAATGGTCTCCATGAGCAGTTCTTC
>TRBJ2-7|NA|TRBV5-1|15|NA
CASSLDWGPDYEQYF
TGCGCCAGCAGCTTGGACTGGGGGCCGGACTACGAGCAGTACTTC
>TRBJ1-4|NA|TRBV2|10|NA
CASGEEKLFF
TGTGCCAGTGGGGAGGAAAAACTGTTTTTT
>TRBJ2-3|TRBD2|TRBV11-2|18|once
CASSLDGLAGGYTDTQYF
TGTGCCAGCAGCTTAGATGGTCTAGCGGGGGGGTACACAGATACGCAGTATTTT
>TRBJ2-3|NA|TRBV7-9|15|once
CASSLELALTDTQYF
TGTGCCAGCAGCTTAGAACTAGCTCTCACAGATACGCAGTATTTT
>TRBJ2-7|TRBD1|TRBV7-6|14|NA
CASSRGQGAYEQYF
TGTGCCAGCAGCAGAGGACAGGGGGCATACGAGCAGTACTTC
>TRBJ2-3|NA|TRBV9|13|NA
CASSPIEADTQYF
TGTGCCAGCAGCCCGATAGAAGCAGATACGCAGTATTTT
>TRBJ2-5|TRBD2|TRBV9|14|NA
CASSSGGAQETQYF
TGTGCCAGCTCTTCCGGGGGGGCCCAAGAGACCCAGTACTTC
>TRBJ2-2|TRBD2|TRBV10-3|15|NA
CAISAGLAMSGELFF
TGTGCCATCAGTGCGGGACTAGCTATGTCCGGGGAGCTGTTTTTT
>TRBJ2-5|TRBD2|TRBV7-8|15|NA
CASSLRAGGQETQYF
TGTGCCAGCAGCTTAAGGGCGGGGGGTCAAGAGACCCAGTACTTC
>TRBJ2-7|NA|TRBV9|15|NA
CASSPYPGQAYEQYF
TGTGCCAGCAGCCCCTACCCGGGACAAGCCTACGAGCAGTACTTC
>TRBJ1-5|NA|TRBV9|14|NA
CASGGAGSNQPQHF
TGTGCCAGCGGGGGGGCGGGTAGCAATCAGCCCCAGCATTTT
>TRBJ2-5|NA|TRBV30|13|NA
CAWSVNGQETQYF
TGTGCCTGGAGTGTAAACGGGCAAGAGACCCAGTACTTC
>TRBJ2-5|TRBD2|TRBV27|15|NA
CASSLSAGDQETQYF
TGTGCCAGCAGTTTATCAGCGGGGGACCAAGAGACCCAGTACTTC
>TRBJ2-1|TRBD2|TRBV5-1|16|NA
CASSSYTSGGAGEQFF
TGCGCCAGCAGCTCCTATACTAGCGGGGGGGCCGGTGAGCAGTTCTTC
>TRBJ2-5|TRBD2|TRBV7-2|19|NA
CASSLTIGESLAGEETQYF
TGTGCCAGCAGCTTAACCATCGGGGAGTCACTAGCGGGGGAAGAGACCCAGTACTTC
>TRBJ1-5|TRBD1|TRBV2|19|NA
CASSEAKIRGQEWVQPQHF
TGTGCCAGCAGTGAAGCCAAAATTAGAGGACAGGAGTGGGTTCAGCCCCAGCATTTT
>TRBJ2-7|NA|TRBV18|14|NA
CASSPTGSSYEQYF
TGTGCCAGCTCACCCACAGGGAGCTCCTACGAGCAGTACTTC
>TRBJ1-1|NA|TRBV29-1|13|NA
CRAGGGEHTEAFF
TGCAGGGCAGGAGGGGGGGAACACACTGAAGCTTTCTTT
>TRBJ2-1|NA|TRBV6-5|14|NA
CASSYFQDYNEQFF
TGTGCCAGCAGTTACTTTCAGGACTACAATGAGCAGTTCTTC
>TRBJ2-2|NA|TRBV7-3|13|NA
CASSKKPGFELFF
TGTGCCAGCAGCAAAAAACCGGGTTTTGAGCTGTTTTTT
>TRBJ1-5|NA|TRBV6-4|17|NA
CASSDSPVRRVNQPQHF
TGTGCCAGCAGTGACTCCCCGGTGCGCAGGGTGAATCAGCCCCAGCATTTT
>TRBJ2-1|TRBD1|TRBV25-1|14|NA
CASSEYDRENEQFF
TGTGCCAGCAGTGAATATGACAGGGAAAATGAGCAGTTCTTC
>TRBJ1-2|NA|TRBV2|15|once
CASSVTGGPNYGYTF
TGTGCCAGCAGTGTAACCGGGGGGCCTAACTATGGCTACACCTTC
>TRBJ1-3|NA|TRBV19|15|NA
CASSVAGGSGNTIYF
TGTGCCAGTTCAGTTGCAGGAGGCTCTGGAAACACCATATATTTT
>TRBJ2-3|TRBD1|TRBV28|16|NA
CASSLWGTGPTDTQYF
TGTGCCAGCAGTTTGTGGGGGACAGGACCCACAGATACGCAGTATTTT
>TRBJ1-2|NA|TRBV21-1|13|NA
CASSNWQNYGYTF
TGTGCCAGCAGCAATTGGCAGAACTATGGCTACACCTTC
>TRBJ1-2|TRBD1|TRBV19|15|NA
CASTDRAIGDYGYTF
TGTGCCAGTACGGACAGGGCAATAGGGGACTATGGCTACACCTTC
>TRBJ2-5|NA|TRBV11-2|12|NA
CASSASHGTQYF
TGTGCCAGCAGCGCTTCCCACGGGACCCAGTACTTC
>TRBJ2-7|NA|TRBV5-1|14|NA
CASSLFPVTYEQYF
TGCGCCAGCAGCTTGTTTCCGGTCACCTACGAGCAGTACTTC
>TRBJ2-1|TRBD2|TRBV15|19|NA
CATSETRGLAGRRHNEQFF
TGTGCCACCAGCGAAACCAGGGGACTAGCGGGTAGGCGGCATAATGAGCAGTTCTTC
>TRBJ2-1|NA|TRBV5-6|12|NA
CASSGTHNEQFF
TGTGCCAGCAGCGGGACTCACAATGAGCAGTTCTTC
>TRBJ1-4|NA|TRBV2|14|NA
CASREGQGSEKLFF
TGTGCCAGCAGAGAGGGGCAGGGGAGTGAAAAACTGTTTTTT